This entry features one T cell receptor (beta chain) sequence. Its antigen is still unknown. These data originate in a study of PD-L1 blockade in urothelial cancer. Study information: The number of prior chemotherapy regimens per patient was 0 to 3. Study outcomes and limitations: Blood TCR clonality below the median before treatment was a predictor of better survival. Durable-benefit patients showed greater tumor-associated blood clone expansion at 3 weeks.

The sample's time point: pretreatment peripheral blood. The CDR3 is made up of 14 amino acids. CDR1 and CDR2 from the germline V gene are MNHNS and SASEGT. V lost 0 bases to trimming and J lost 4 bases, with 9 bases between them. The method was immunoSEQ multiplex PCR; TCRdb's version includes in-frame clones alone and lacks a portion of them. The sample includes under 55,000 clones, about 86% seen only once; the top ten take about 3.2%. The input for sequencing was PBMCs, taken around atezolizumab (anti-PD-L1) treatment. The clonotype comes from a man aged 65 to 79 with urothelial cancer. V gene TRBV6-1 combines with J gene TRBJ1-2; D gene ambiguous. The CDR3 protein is CASSEAQALYGYTF. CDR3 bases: TGTGCCAGCAGTGAAGCGCAGGCGCTCTATGGCTACACCTTC.